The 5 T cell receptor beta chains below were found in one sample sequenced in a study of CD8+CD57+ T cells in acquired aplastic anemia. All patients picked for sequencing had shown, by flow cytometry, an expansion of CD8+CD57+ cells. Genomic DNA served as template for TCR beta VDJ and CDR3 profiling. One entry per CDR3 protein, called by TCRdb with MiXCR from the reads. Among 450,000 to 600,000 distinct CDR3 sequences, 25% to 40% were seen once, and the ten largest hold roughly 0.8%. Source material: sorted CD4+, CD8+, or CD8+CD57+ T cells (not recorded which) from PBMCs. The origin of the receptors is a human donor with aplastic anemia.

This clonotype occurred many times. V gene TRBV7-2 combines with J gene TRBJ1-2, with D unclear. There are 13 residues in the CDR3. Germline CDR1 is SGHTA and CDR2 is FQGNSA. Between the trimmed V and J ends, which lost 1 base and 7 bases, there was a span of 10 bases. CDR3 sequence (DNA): TGTGCCAGCAGCTTAGAGTCACCTACTGGCTACACCTTC. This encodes CASSLESPTGYTF.

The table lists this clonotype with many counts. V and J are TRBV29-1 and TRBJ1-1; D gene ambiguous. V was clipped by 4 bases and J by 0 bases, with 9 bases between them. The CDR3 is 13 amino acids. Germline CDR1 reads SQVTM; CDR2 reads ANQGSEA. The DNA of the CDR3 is TGCAGCGTTGCTGGGATGCTGAACACTGAAGCTTTCTTT. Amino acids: CSVAGMLNTEAFF. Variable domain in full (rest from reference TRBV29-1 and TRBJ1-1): SAVISQKPSRDICQRGTSLTIQCQVDSQVTMMFWYRQQPGQSLTLIATANQGSEATYESGFVIDKFPISRPNLTFSTLTVSNMSPEDSSIYLCSVAGMLNTEAFFGQGTRLTVV.

The CDR3 nucleotides are TGTGCCAGCCAGGGGGTGGCAGGGGGGTCTGAGAATTCACCCCTCCACTTT. It specifies CASQGVAGGSENSPLHF. V is TRBV7-9 and J is TRBJ1-6; 7 nucleotides align to TRBD1. CDR3 length: 17 residues. Germline-derived CDR1 and CDR2 are SEHNR and FQNEAQ (reference sequence). J was trimmed by 7 bases and V by 8 bases; bases with no gene match: 17.

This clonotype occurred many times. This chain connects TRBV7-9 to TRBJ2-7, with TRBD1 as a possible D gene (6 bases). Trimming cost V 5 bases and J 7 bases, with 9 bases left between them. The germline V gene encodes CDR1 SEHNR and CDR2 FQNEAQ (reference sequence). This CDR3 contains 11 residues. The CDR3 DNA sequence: TGTGCCAGCAGCCTCGACAGGGAGCAGTACTTC. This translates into CASSLDREQYF. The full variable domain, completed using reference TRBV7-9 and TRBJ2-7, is DTGVSQNPRHKITKRGQNVTFRCDPISEHNRLYWYRQTLGQGPEFLTYFQNEAQLEKSRLLSDRFSAERPKGSFSTLEIQRTEQGDSAMYLCASSLDREQYFGPGTRLTVT.

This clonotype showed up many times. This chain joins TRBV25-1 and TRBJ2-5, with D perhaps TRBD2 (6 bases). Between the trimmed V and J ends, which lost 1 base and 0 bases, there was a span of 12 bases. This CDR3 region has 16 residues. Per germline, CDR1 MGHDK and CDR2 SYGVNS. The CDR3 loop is CASSELEGRYQETQYF. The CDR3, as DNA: TGTGCCAGCAGTGAATTGGAGGGACGCTACCAAGAGACCCAGTACTTC.